This T cell receptor (beta chain) was sequenced for a study of T cells after yellow fever vaccination. Germline assignment: CDR1 LGHNT and CDR2 FRNRAP. The V end lost 7 bases, the J end lost 1 base, and 13 bases lay between the germline ends. The CDR3 extends over 14 amino acids. Findings of the study overall: Contaminants from the bulk population, in the form of abundant clonotypes, could be found in FACS-sorted repertoires. At 95% to 98% for CD4 and about 91% for CD8, most primary-vaccination clones showed up again after the booster.

It was through 5'RACE template switching that TCR cDNA was made, with a universal primer site and UMIs added. TCRdb reanalysed the 5' RACE reads using MiXCR and keeps one entry per CDR3 protein. The sample carries some 350,000 distinct CDR3 sequences, around 3.9% recorded once. This clonotype was observed a few times. Its target is not known. The clonotype originates from a man aged 18 to 35 who received the YFV17D yellow fever vaccine. This chain uses TRBV12-5 with TRBJ1-1, with D possibly matching TRBD1 (6 bases). Sample: PBMCs, taken 5 days after the yellow fever booster vaccination. CDR3 bases: TGTGCTAGTGCCGTGACAGGAGCGAACACTGAAGCTTTCTTT. This gives the protein CASAVTGANTEAFF.